The clone carrying this T cell receptor beta chain was seen once. As handled by the study authors: Counts of nucleated cells, estimated from reference gene primer amplification, were obtained. Libraries were prepared by immunoSEQ multiplex PCR; TCRdb keeps only in-frame clonotypes and omits some of them. V, J and clone size were drawn from that table, and D and trimming were deduced from the DNA. The sample consists of fewer than 250,000 clones, less than 80% of them appearing once. The sample originates from a study of blood T cell repertoires in COVID-19. Study overall: Acute and convalescent COVID-19 samples came from the United States, Italy and Spain.

The V gene's germline CDR1 is KGHSH and CDR2 LQKENI. CDR3 length: 14 residues. Trimming removed 2 bases from V and 0 bases from J, with 6 bases in between. The chain is built from TRBV18 and TRBJ2-3; D not certain. Sequenced material: peripheral blood. The sequence came from a woman between 50 and 59 years old with acute or convalescent COVID-19. CDR3 DNA: TGTGCCAGCTCACCAACACGTAGCACAGATACGCAGTATTTT. Amino acids: CASSPTRSTDTQYF.